The clone carrying this T cell receptor beta chain turned up a few times. Its antigen is as yet unknown. This sample was included in a study of early T cells in non-severe SARS-CoV-2 infection. Background on the study: Sequencing targeted bulk RNA from unsorted whole blood, leaving chains unpaired.

The germline V gene has CDR1 SGHRS and CDR2 YFSETQ. The CDR3 runs to 13 residues. The V end was cut by 4 bases, the J end by 2 bases, with 10 bases between. General study results and limits: There was a bias toward anti-spike CD8 responses in VDJdb matching, which missed private and CD4 specificities.

Unique molecular identifiers tagged individual cDNA molecules. TCRdb itself ran the 5' RACE reads through MiXCR, one entry per CDR3 protein. The profile shows around 40,000 distinct CDR3 sequences, around 5.7% of them singletons. The sequenced sample consisted of whole blood. The chain employs TRBV5-1 and TRBJ2-7, with D tentatively TRBD1 (5 bases). This receptor was obtained from an adult who was a healthcare worker with PCR-confirmed SARS-CoV-2 infection or an uninfected control (not recorded which). The CDR3 DNA sequence: TGCGCCAGCAGCCCAGGGTCGCCCTACGAGCAGTACTTC. This sequence encodes CASSPGSPYEQYF. Together with reference TRBV5-1 and TRBJ2-7, the CDR3 gives the full variable domain: KAGVTQTPRYLIKTRGQQVTLSCSPISGHRSVSWYQQTPGQGLQFLFEYFSETQRNKGNFPGRFSGRQFSNSRSEMNVSTLELGDSALYLCASSPGSPYEQYFGPGTRLTVT.